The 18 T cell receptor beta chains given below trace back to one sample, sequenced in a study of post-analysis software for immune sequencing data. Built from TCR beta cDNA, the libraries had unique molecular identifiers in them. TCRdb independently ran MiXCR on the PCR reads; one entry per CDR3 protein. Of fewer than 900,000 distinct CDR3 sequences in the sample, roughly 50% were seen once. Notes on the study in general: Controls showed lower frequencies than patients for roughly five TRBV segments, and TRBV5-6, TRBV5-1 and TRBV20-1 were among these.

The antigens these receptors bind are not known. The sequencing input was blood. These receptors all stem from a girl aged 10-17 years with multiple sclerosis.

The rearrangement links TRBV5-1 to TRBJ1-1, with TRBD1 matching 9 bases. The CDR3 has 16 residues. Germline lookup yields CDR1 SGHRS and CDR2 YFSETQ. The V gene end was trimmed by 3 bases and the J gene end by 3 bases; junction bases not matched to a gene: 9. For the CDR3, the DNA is TGCGCCAGCAGCTCGCCACAGGGGGCGCTGGACACTGAAGCTTTCTTT. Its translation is CASSSPQGALDTEAFF. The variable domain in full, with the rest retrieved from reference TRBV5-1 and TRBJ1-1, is KAGVTQTPRYLIKTRGQQVTLSCSPISGHRSVSWYQQTPGQGLQFLFEYFSETQRNKGNFPGRFSGRQFSNSRSEMNVSTLELGDSALYLCASSSPQGALDTEAFFGQGTRLTVV.

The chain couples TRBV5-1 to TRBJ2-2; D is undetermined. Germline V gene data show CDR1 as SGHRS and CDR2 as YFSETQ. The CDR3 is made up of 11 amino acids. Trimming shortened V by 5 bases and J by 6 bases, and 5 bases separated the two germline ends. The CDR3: CASRSSGELFF. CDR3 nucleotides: TGCGCCAGCAGGTCCTCCGGGGAGCTGTTTTTT. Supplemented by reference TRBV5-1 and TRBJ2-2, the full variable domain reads KAGVTQTPRYLIKTRGQQVTLSCSPISGHRSVSWYQQTPGQGLQFLFEYFSETQRNKGNFPGRFSGRQFSNSRSEMNVSTLELGDSALYLCASRSSGELFFGEGSRLTVL.

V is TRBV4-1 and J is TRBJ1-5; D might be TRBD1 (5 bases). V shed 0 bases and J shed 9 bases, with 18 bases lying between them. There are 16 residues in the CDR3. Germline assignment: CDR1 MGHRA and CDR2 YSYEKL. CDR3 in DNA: TGCGCCAGCAGCCAAGAGGTCGGGGGTGTCTCTTGGCCCCAGCATTTT. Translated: CASSQEVGGVSWPQHF.

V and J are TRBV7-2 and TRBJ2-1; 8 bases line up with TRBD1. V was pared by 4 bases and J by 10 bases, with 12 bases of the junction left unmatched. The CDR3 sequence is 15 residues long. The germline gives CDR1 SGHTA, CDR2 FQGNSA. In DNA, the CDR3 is TGTGCCAGCAGCTCCCCCGGGACAGGAGGCTTCGAGCAGTTCTTC. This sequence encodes CASSSPGTGGFEQFF.

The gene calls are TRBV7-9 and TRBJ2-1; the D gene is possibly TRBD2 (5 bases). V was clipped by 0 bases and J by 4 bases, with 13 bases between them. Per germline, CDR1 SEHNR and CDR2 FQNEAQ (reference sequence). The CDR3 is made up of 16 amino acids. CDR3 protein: CASSLAGGSRYNEQFF. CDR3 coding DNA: TGTGCCAGCAGCTTAGCTGGAGGTTCCCGGTACAATGAGCAGTTCTTC. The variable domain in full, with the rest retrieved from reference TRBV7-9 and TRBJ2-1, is DTGVSQNPRHKITKRGQNVTFRCDPISEHNRLYWYRQTLGQGPEFLTYFQNEAQLEKSRLLSDRFSAERPKGSFSTLEIQRTEQGDSAMYLCASSLAGGSRYNEQFFGPGTRLTVL.

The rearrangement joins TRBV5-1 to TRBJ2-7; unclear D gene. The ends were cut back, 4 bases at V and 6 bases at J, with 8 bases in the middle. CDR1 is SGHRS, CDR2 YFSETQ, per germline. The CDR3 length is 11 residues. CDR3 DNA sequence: TGCGCCAGCAGCGCAGCGACCGAGCAGTACTTC. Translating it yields CASSAATEQYF.

CDR3 protein: CASSIVSRGTEAFF. CDR3 bases: TGTGCCAGTAGTATAGTGAGTCGCGGCACTGAAGCTTTCTTT. The rearrangement joins TRBV19 to TRBJ1-1; D gene ambiguous. CDR1 and CDR2 from the germline V gene are LNHDA and SQIVND (reference sequence). CDR3 size: 14 residues. The V and J ends lost 1 base and 4 bases respectively, with 10 bases between them.

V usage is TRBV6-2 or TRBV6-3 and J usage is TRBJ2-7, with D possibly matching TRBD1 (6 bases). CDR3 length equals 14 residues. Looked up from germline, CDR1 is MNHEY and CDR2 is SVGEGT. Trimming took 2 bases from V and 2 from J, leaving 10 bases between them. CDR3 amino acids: CASSYRQAAYEQYF. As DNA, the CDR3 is TGTGCCAGCAGTTACCGACAGGCGGCCTACGAGCAGTACTTC.

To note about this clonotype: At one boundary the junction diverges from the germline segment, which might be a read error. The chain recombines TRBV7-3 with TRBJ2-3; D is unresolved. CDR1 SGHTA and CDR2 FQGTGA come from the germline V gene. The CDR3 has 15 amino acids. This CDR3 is CASSLTGSSEDAQYF. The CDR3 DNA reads TGTGCCAGCAGCTTAACGGGTTCTTCGGAAGATGCGCAGTATTTT.

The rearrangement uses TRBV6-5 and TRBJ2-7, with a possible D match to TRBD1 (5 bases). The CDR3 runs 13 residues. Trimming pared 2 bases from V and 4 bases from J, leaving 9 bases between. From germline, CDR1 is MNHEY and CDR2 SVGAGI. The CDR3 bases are TGTGCCAGCAGTTACGAGCCAGGGTACGAGCAGTACTTC. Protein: CASSYEPGYEQYF.

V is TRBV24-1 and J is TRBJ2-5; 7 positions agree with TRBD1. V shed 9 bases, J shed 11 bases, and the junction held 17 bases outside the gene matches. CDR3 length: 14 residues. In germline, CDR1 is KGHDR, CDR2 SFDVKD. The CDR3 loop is CATRSGGMVNEQYF. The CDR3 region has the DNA TGTGCCACCCGCTCAGGGGGTATGGTCAATGAGCAGTACTTC.

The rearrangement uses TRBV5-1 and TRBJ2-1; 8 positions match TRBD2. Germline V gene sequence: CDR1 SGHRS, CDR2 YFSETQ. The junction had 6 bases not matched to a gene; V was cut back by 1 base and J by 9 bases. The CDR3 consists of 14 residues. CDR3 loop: CASSLTSGAGEQFF. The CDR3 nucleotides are TGCGCCAGCAGCTTGACTAGCGGAGCGGGTGAGCAGTTCTTC.

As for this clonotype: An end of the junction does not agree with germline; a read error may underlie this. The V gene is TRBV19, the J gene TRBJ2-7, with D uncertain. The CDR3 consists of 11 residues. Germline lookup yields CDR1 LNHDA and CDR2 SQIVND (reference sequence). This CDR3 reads CANSADEAQYF. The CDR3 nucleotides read TGTGCCAATAGTGCAGACGAGGCTCAGTACTTC.

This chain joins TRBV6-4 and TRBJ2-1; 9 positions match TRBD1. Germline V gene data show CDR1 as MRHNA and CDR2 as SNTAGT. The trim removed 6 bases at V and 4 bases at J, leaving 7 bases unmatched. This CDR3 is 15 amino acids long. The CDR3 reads CASSPGQGRYNEQFF. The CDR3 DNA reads TGTGCCAGCAGCCCAGGACAGGGGAGGTACAATGAGCAGTTCTTC.

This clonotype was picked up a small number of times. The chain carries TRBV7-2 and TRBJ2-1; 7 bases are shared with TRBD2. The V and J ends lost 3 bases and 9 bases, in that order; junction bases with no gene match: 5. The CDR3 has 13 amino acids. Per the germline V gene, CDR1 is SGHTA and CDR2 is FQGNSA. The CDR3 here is CASSLGRETEQFF. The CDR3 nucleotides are TGTGCCAGCAGCTTGGGGCGGGAGACTGAGCAGTTCTTC.

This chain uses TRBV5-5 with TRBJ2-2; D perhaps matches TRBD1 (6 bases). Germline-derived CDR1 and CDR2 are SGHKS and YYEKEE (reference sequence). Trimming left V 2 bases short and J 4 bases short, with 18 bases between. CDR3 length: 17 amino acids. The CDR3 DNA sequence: TGTGCCAGCAGCTTTCATCAGGGGCTTTTTGGCACCGGGGAGCTGTTTTTT. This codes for CASSFHQGLFGTGELFF.

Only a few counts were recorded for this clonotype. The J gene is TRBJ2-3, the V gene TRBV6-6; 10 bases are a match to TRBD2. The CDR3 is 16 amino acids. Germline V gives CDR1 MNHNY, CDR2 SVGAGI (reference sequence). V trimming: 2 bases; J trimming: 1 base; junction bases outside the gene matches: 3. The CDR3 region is CASSYGTSVGTDTQYF. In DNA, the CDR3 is TGTGCCAGCAGTTACGGGACTAGCGTCGGCACAGATACGCAGTATTTT.

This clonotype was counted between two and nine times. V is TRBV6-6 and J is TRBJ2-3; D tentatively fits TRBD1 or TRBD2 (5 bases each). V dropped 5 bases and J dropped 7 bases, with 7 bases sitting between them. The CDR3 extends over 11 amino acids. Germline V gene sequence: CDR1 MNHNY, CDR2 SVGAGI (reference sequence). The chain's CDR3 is CASSGGYTQYF. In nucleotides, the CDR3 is TGTGCCAGCAGTGGGGGATATACGCAGTATTTT.